The entry below gives a single T cell receptor (beta chain) sequence along with its context. No antigen is known for it. These data originate in a study of blood T cells in healthy people across ages. Whole-study results and caveats: Long-lived donors carried more naive CD4+ cells and greater diversity than aged donors. Donor CMV status was unknown, possibly confounding expanded clonotype changes.

V shed 6 bases, J shed 0 bases, and the junction held 4 bases outside the gene matches. The germline gives CDR1 DFQATT, CDR2 SNEGSKA (reference sequence). The CDR3 runs 14 residues. Primers used in a second PCR of about 7 to 12 cycles were a sample-barcoded 5' primer and a J-beta primer mix. TCRdb reanalysed the 5' RACE reads using MiXCR and keeps one entry per CDR3 protein. The top ten clones hold approximately 37% of a sample with about 640,000 distinct CDR3 sequences, around three fifths of them seen once. Sequencing input: blood. The V gene is TRBV20-1, the J gene TRBJ2-3; TRBD1 matches 9 bases. This receptor was obtained from a man aged 55 to 70 in good health. The CDR3 DNA reads TGCAGTGCGAAGGGACAGGGAAGCACAGATACGCAGTATTTT. It is translated as CSAKGQGSTDTQYF.